Following are 23 T cell receptor beta chains from one sample sequenced in a study of blood T cell repertoires in COVID-19. Produced via immunoSEQ multiplex PCR; TCRdb's table is partial and in-frame only. The sample has tens of thousands of clones; roughly 71% are singletons. Sequenced: peripheral blood. The receptor set was obtained from a woman older than 75 with acute or convalescent COVID-19.

The rearrangement links TRBV7-9 to TRBJ1-2; D perhaps matches TRBD1 (5 bases). From germline, CDR1 is SEHNR and CDR2 FQNEAQ (reference sequence). The CDR3 is made up of 15 amino acids. V was pared by 1 base and J by 8 bases, with 17 bases between. The CDR3 is CASSLEGRAVRGYTF. CDR3 coding DNA: TGTGCCAGCAGCTTAGAGGGCAGGGCTGTTCGCGGCTACACCTTC.

The J gene is TRBJ1-3, the V gene TRBV29-1; weak D call: TRBD1 (5 bases). The germline V and J ends were trimmed by 4 bases and 0 bases, with 10 bases remaining between them. Germline values: CDR1 SQVTM, CDR2 ANQGSEA. The CDR3 totals 14 residues. The CDR3 DNA follows: TGCAGCGTTGGCGGGGCCAGCTCTGGAAACACCATATATTTT. This translates into CSVGGASSGNTIYF. The full variable domain, completed using reference TRBV29-1 and TRBJ1-3, is SAVISQKPSRDICQRGTSLTIQCQVDSQVTMMFWYRQQPGQSLTLIATANQGSEATYESGFVIDKFPISRPNLTFSTLTVSNMSPEDSSIYLCSVGGASSGNTIYFGEGSWLTVV.

Written as DNA, the CDR3 is TGTGCCAGTATCCTGACGGTGGCTAGCGGGAGCTCTGAGCAGTTCTTC. Its translation: CASILTVASGSSEQFF. V is TRBV19 and J is TRBJ2-1; 10 nucleotides agree with TRBD2. This CDR3 comprises 16 residues. Germline trimming cut 7 bases from V and 9 bases from J; bases unmatched to any gene: 15. The germline CDR1 and CDR2 sequences are LNHDA and SQIVND (reference sequence).

This chain links TRBV27 with TRBJ1-2, with a tentative D call TRBD1 (6 bases). Between the trimmed V and J ends, which lost 5 bases and 4 bases, there was a span of 14 bases. This CDR3 region has 14 residues. The germline V gene has CDR1 MNHEY and CDR2 SMNVEV (reference sequence). CDR3 nucleotides: TGTGCCAGCAGTCCCTTCGGACAGCCCTATGGCTACACCTTC. Protein product: CASSPFGQPYGYTF.

The rearrangement uses TRBV7-8 and TRBJ1-5; weak D call: TRBD1 (5 bases). Trimming removed 7 bases from V and 4 bases from J, with 14 bases in between. The CDR3 sequence is 14 residues long. Looked up from germline, CDR1 is SGHVS and CDR2 is FQNEAQ. For the CDR3, the DNA is TGTGCCAGCACCCCGGGGGGTCCAAATCAGCCCCAGCATTTT. Amino acids: CASTPGGPNQPQHF.

Here the CDR3 reads CASSWGRIMDEQYF. The CDR3 DNA sequence: TGTGCCAGCAGCTGGGGCAGGATTATGGACGAGCAGTACTTC. The chain links TRBV2 to TRBJ2-7; maybe TRBD1 (5 bases). This CDR3 has 14 amino acids. Per germline, CDR1 SNHLY and CDR2 FYNNEI. Deletions cut 6 bases from V and 5 bases from J, with 17 bases between.

The gene calls are TRBV9 and TRBJ2-1; TRBD2 aligns across 7 bases. CDR1 SGDLS and CDR2 YYNGEE come from the germline V gene. The V segment lost 3 bases and the J segment 5 bases; nucleotides outside the gene matches: 5. CDR3 length: 14 amino acids. In DNA, the CDR3 is TGTGCCAGCAGCGGGACTAGTATCCACAATGAGCAGTTCTTC. Its translation: CASSGTSIHNEQFF.

The chain joins TRBV27 to TRBJ1-5, with TRBD1 identical over 8 bases. The germline CDR1 and CDR2 sequences are MNHEY and SMNVEV (reference sequence). The ends lost 6 bases at V and 7 bases at J; junction bases unmatched: 11. The CDR3 has 15 residues. CDR3: CASRRRTGLGQPQHF. The CDR3 region has the DNA TGTGCCAGCAGACGGAGGACAGGGTTAGGGCAGCCCCAGCATTTT.

The chain couples TRBV19 to TRBJ2-7; tentatively, D is TRBD1 (6 bases). The germline V gene has CDR1 LNHDA and CDR2 SQIVND (reference sequence). The CDR3 runs 15 residues. V was shortened by 5 bases and J by 2 bases, with 16 bases between the two germline ends. The CDR3 sequence: CASSHAGAPPYEQYF. DNA of the CDR3: TGTGCCAGTAGTCATGCAGGGGCTCCACCCTACGAGCAGTACTTC. Using reference TRBV19 and TRBJ2-7 for the parts outside the CDR3, the full variable domain is DGGITQSPKYLFRKEGQNVTLSCEQNLNHDAMYWYRQDPGQGLRLIYYSQIVNDFQKGDIAEGYSVSREKKESFPLTVTSAQKNPTAFYLCASSHAGAPPYEQYFGPGTRLTVT.

This clone occurred once. The chain links TRBV5-1 to TRBJ2-3, with 7 bases that match TRBD1. This CDR3 contains 13 residues. Germline assignment: CDR1 SGHRS and CDR2 YFSETQ. V lost 4 bases to trimming and J lost 6 bases; unmatched junction nucleotides: 5. The CDR3 region is CASSTGASDTQYF. The CDR3 bases are TGCGCCAGCAGCACAGGGGCCTCTGATACGCAGTATTTT. The whole variable domain, filled in from reference TRBV5-1 and TRBJ2-3, reads KAGVTQTPRYLIKTRGQQVTLSCSPISGHRSVSWYQQTPGQGLQFLFEYFSETQRNKGNFPGRFSGRQFSNSRSEMNVSTLELGDSALYLCASSTGASDTQYFGPGTRLTVL.

CDR3 residues: CASSTSNTGWGNTIYF. The CDR3 DNA reads TGTGCCAGCAGCACCTCCAACACCGGGTGGGGAAACACCATATATTTT. The chain recombines TRBV3-1 (or the pseudogene TRBV3-2) with TRBJ1-3; no clear D gene. The CDR3 runs 16 residues. Germline assignment: CDR1 LGHDT and CDR2 YNNKEL (reference sequence). V was shortened by 5 bases and J by 4 bases, with 18 bases between the two germline ends.

This clone was recorded once. The rearrangement links TRBV5-1 to TRBJ2-3; 7 bases map to TRBD2. The germline gives CDR1 SGHRS, CDR2 YFSETQ. The CDR3 runs 15 residues. V gave up 3 bases and J gave up 3 bases; unmatched junction bases: 7. CDR3 residues: CASSWGGVQTDTQYF. In DNA, the CDR3 is TGCGCCAGCAGCTGGGGGGGTGTTCAGACAGATACGCAGTATTTT.

This clone was picked up a small number of times. The genes are TRBV6-5 and TRBJ1-1; no firm D call. CDR1 is MNHEY and CDR2 is SVGAGI in the germline V gene. This CDR3 is 14 amino acids long. The V and J ends lost 6 bases and 0 bases respectively, with 11 bases between them. For the CDR3, the DNA is TGTGCCAGCAGATCTAGCGGGATGAACACTGAAGCTTTCTTT. As protein: CASRSSGMNTEAFF.

The chain carries TRBV15 and TRBJ1-4; TRBD1 matches at 7 bases. CDR1 LNHNV and CDR2 YYDKDF come from the germline V gene (reference sequence). The CDR3 extends over 15 amino acids. V was clipped by 3 bases and J by 8 bases; unmatched bases: 9. In DNA, the CDR3 is TGTGCCACCAGCAGGCCCTCGACAGGGTGGGAAAAACTGTTTTTT. It is translated as CATSRPSTGWEKLFF.

This sequence joins TRBV4-3 and TRBJ2-7; weak D call: TRBD2 (5 bases). CDR3 size: 13 residues. Per the germline V gene, CDR1 is LGHNA and CDR2 is YSLEER. V was trimmed by 2 bases and J by 3 bases, leaving 8 bases between them. The CDR3 loop is CASSQRTGYEQYF. The CDR3 coding sequence is TGCGCCAGCAGCCAACGGACTGGCTACGAGCAGTACTTC.

The chain is built from TRBV19 and TRBJ2-1, with D possibly matching TRBD2 (6 bases). CDR3 length: 14 residues. The ends were cut back, 10 bases at V and 8 bases at J, with 21 bases in the middle. Germline CDR1 LNHDA, CDR2 SQIVND (reference sequence). CDR3 DNA sequence: TGTGCCACCGCGACCAGACTAGAGACGGATGAGCAGTTCTTC. It codes for CATATRLETDEQFF.

The J gene is TRBJ2-7, the V gene TRBV5-1, with 15 bases aligning to TRBD2. The germline V gene has CDR1 SGHRS and CDR2 YFSETQ. The CDR3 is made up of 17 amino acids. The trim removed 4 bases at V and 0 bases at J, leaving 5 bases unmatched. The CDR3 here is CASSHGTSGRSSYEQYF. CDR3 coding DNA: TGCGCCAGCAGCCACGGGACTAGCGGGAGGAGCTCCTACGAGCAGTACTTC.

The chain carries TRBV28 and TRBJ2-1; 9 bases match TRBD2. The V gene's germline CDR1 is MDHEN and CDR2 SYDVKM. The CDR3 is 17 amino acids. The V gene end was trimmed by 2 bases and the J gene end by 6 bases; junction bases not matched to a gene: 11. The CDR3, as DNA: TGTGCCAGCAGTTTAGTCCCCCCTAGCGGGACCCCCAATGAGCAGTTCTTC. It codes for CASSLVPPSGTPNEQFF.

The CDR3 spells CASSFVRQGGADTQYF. The CDR3, as DNA: TGTGCCAGCAGCTTTGTGAGACAGGGGGGGGCAGATACGCAGTATTTT. The chain carries TRBV5-8 and TRBJ2-3; TRBD1 matches 9 bases. Trimming removed 2 bases from V and 4 bases from J; junction bases left unmatched: 8. This CDR3 region has 16 residues. Germline V CDR1 and CDR2: SGHTS, YDEGEE.

This chain uses TRBV7-3 with TRBJ2-3, with TRBD2 matching over 10 bases. J gave up 4 bases and V 2 bases, and 18 bases lay outside the gene matches. CDR1 and CDR2 (germline): SGHTA, FQGTGA. The CDR3 runs to 20 residues. Here the CDR3 DNA reads TGTGCCAGCAGCTTATCGGCCAGGGGAAGGGGACTAGCGATACCAGATACGCAGTATTTT. It specifies CASSLSARGRGLAIPDTQYF.

The genes are TRBV27 and TRBJ2-6; a possible D gene is TRBD1 (5 bases). Trimming removed 2 bases from V and 2 bases from J, with 7 bases in between. Germline V CDR1 and CDR2: MNHEY, SMNVEV (reference sequence). The CDR3 sequence is 15 residues long. The CDR3 nucleotides read TGTGCCAGCAGTTTACAGGACACTGGGGCCAACGTCCTGACTTTC. This sequence encodes CASSLQDTGANVLTF.

The rearrangement links TRBV18 to TRBJ1-5; D is ambiguous. V lost 3 bases, J lost 7 bases, and 13 bases lay in between. Germline V gene sequence: CDR1 KGHSH, CDR2 LQKENI. The CDR3 runs 14 residues. The CDR3: CASSPIRREQPQHF. CDR3 DNA: TGTGCCAGCTCACCGATTAGGAGGGAGCAGCCCCAGCATTTT. The variable domain in full, with the rest retrieved from reference TRBV18 and TRBJ1-5, is NAGVMQNPRHLVRRRGQEARLRCSPMKGHSHVYWYRQLPEEGLKFMVYLQKENIIDESGMPKERFSAEFPKEGPSILRIQQVVRGDSAAYFCASSPIRREQPQHFGDGTRLSIL.

This clone was picked up many times. The chain is built from TRBV2 and TRBJ2-1, with 9 bases lining up with TRBD1. This CDR3 is 15 amino acids long. Germline trimming cut 4 bases from V and 4 bases from J; bases unmatched to any gene: 5. Germline lookup yields CDR1 SNHLY and CDR2 FYNNEI. The CDR3 DNA reads TGTGCCAGCAGTGCGCGACAGGGGGGGTACAATGAGCAGTTCTTC. Translation gives CASSARQGGYNEQFF.